This TCR beta chain was observed in a study of T-cell memory formation after mild COVID-19. Regarding the study as a whole: Contracting CD8+ clones were enriched in EMRA, CD4+ mainly in CM and EM.

V shed 5 bases, J shed 13 bases, and the junction held 19 bases outside the gene matches. Germline V CDR1 and CDR2: SGHTA, FQGNSA. There are 16 residues in the CDR3. TCRdb independently ran MiXCR on the 5' RACE reads; one entry per CDR3 protein. The repertoire has fewer than 650,000 distinct CDR3 sequences, approximately 15% of them found once; the top ten carry 8.1%. Notes on this clonotype: Its target is unknown.

The TCR sequence derives from an adult woman who had mild COVID-19 (a few samples of this study predate the infection). Cell type and time point are not known. Sequencing was done on a sample of PBMCs or a T cell subset sorted from them (not recorded which). The rearrangement joins TRBV7-2 to TRBJ2-1; TRBD2 aligns across 8 bases. DNA for the CDR3: TGTGCCAGCAGCCCCTCCGGGACTAGTCATCAGAGCGGACAGTTCTTC. Protein sequence: CASSPSGTSHQSGQFF.